One and the same sample provided the 4 T cell receptor beta chains below, sequenced in a study of shared clonotypes between healthy human individuals. Sequencing was performed with immunoSEQ multiplex PCR; in TCRdb, only in-frame clones are kept and a portion is missing. The sample has around 120,000 clones; 67% are singletons. Material for sequencing was memory CD8+ T cells sorted from blood. Subset of the sample: CD45RO+ cells pooled with CCR7-negative TemRA cells. Receptor source: a woman in her twenties or thirties in good health.

This chain joins TRBV6-6 and TRBJ2-1; TRBD2 matches at 13 bases. V was clipped by 6 bases and J by 12 bases; unmatched bases: 11. CDR1 and CDR2 (germline): MNHNY, SVGAGI (reference sequence). CDR3 length: 15 amino acids. As DNA, the CDR3 is TGTGCCAGCAGCCTCGGGACTAGCGGGACAAAATGGCAGTTCTTC. It encodes CASSLGTSGTKWQFF.

V is TRBV4-1 and J is TRBJ2-1; TRBD2 agrees at 9 bases. Trimming cost V 4 bases and J 6 bases; bases outside gene matches: 10. Per the germline V gene, CDR1 is MGHRA and CDR2 is YSYEKL. This CDR3 contains 16 residues. The CDR3 nucleotides read TGCGCCAGCAGCCCCCCGCTAGCGGGGACAATCAATGAGCAGTTCTTC. Translated, it gives CASSPPLAGTINEQFF.

The chain uses TRBV19 and TRBJ1-3; D gene ambiguous. Looked up from germline, CDR1 is LNHDA and CDR2 is SQIVND (reference sequence). Trimming pared 3 bases from V and 1 base from J, leaving 10 bases between. The CDR3 is 15 amino acids. The CDR3 loop reads CASSILGSSGNTIYF. The CDR3 DNA reads TGTGCCAGTAGTATTCTGGGCAGTTCTGGAAACACCATATATTTT.

This chain uses TRBV5-6 with TRBJ2-3; a possible D gene is TRBD1 (5 bases). CDR1 SGHDT and CDR2 YYEEEE come from the germline V gene. Trimming pared 1 base from V and 2 bases from J, leaving 17 bases between. The CDR3 has 17 residues. CDR3 residues: CASSLLWTPKITDTQYF. DNA of the CDR3: TGTGCCAGCAGCTTGCTCTGGACACCGAAGATCACAGATACGCAGTATTTT.